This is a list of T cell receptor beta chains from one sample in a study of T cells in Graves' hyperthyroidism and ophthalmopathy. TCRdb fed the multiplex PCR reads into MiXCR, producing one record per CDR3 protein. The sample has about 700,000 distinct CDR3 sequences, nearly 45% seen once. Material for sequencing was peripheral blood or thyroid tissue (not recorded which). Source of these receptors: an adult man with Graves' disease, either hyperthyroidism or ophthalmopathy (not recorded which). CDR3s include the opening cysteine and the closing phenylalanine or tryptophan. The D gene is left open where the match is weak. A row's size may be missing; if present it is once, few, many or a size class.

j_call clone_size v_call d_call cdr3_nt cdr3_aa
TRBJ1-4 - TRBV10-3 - TGTGCCATCAGTGAGTCCCCCTACAATGAAAAACTGTTTTTT CAISESPYNEKLFF
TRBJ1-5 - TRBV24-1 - TGTGCCGCCGCCGCTGGGCCCCAGCATTTT CAAAAGPQHF
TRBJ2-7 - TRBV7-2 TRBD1 TGTGCCAGCAGCTACCTCGGACAGGGCTCCTACGAGCAGTACTTC CASSYLGQGSYEQYF
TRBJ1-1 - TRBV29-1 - TGCAGCTTTGGCTCCGGCACTGAAGCTTTCTTT CSFGSGTEAFF
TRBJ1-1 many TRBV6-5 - TGTGCCAGCAGTGACCGACAGAACACTGAAGCTTTCTTT CASSDRQNTEAFF
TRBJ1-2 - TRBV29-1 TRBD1 TGCAGCGTTGAATCCAGGGGGGTTCCTGGCTACACCTTC CSVESRGVPGYTF
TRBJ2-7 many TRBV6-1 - TGTGCCAGCAGTGAAGTACTGGCCTATTTGCAGTACTTC CASSEVLAYLQYF
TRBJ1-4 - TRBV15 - TGTGCCACCAGCAGAGATCAGTTGAGCTCTGGAAAACTGTTTTTT CATSRDQLSSGKLFF
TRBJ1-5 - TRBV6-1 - TGTGCCAGCAGGGAGACTAGACAAGAGACCCAGCATTTT CASRETRQETQHF
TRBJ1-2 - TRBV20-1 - TGCAGTGCTAGAGATCAATGGGGAAACTATGGCTACACCTTC CSARDQWGNYGYTF
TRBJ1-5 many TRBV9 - TGTGCCAGCAGCGTAGACCAGTTTCAGCCCCAGCATTTT CASSVDQFQPQHF
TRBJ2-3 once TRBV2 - TGTGCCAGCAGTGAAGGGTTCGGGGGATCGGATACGCAGTATTTT CASSEGFGGSDTQYF
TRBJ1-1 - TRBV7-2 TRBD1 TGTGCCAGCAGCAGAACGGACGTGGGACAGGGGAGCCCGCTAAGGGCTGAAGCTTTCTTT CASSRTDVGQGSPLRAEAFF
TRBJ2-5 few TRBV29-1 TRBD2 TGTGCCAGCAGCTTGGCGACTAGCGGGGAGACCCAGTACTTC CASSLATSGETQYF
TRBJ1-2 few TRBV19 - TGTGCCAGTAGTATTCTAGGGGATGGCTACACCTTC CASSILGDGYTF
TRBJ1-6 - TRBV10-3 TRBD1 TGTGCCATCAGTGAAGGTTTAGGGGGCGTTGGATCACCCCTCCACTTT CAISEGLGGVGSPLHF
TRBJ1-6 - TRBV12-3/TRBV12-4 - TGTGCCAGCAGCCGGCTCGGGGGCAATAATTCACCCCTCCACTTT CASSRLGGNNSPLHF
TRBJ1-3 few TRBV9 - TGTGCCAGCAGCGTAGACCTCCAGACACCTTCTGGAAACACCATATATTTT CASSVDLQTPSGNTIYF
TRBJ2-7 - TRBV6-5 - TGTGCCAGCAGTTACTTATTCCTACAGGGCTACGAGCAGTACTTC CASSYLFLQGYEQYF
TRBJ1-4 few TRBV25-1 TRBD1 TGTGCCAGCAGTCTCAGGGGGCCGCGGGAAAAACTGTTTTTT CASSLRGPREKLFF
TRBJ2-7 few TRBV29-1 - TGCAGCGTTGTGGATGGGCAGTACTTC CSVVDGQYF
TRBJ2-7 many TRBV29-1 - TGCAGCGTTGGATTCCGGGGAACCTACGAGCAGTACTTC CSVGFRGTYEQYF
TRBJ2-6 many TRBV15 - TGTGCCACCAGCCTAGGGATGAGGGCTGGGGCCAACGTCCTGACTTTC CATSLGMRAGANVLTF
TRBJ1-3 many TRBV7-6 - TGTGCCAGCAGCTCTAGGCCTTCTGGAAACACCATATATTTT CASSSRPSGNTIYF
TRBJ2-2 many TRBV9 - TGTGCCAGCAGCGTCACCGGGGAGCTGTTTTTT CASSVTGELFF
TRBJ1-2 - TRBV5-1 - TGCGCCAGCAGCTCCGGACGGGGTGTCCCTGTTGGCTACACCTTC CASSSGRGVPVGYTF
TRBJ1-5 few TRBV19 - TGTGCCAGTAGTTTAACGTCGTATAGCAATCAGCCCCAGCATTTT CASSLTSYSNQPQHF
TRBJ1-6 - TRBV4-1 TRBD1 TGCGCCAGCAGCCAGCCAGGACAGGGGGCGCGGGGTTCACCCCTCCACTTT CASSQPGQGARGSPLHF